The subject of this entry is one T cell receptor beta chain. Its binding antigen is unknown. Qualities for individual bases were not recorded, and no much larger clone is one base off. This sample is part of a study of blood T cell repertoires in COVID-19 (TCRdb year 2020). Turning to the overall study: Samples from collaborators originated in the United States, Italy and Spain and spanned both the acute and convalescent phases of COVID-19. The material from the prospective study consisted of cDNA or gDNA derived from T cells, B-cell-depleted T cells, or PBMCs. The dataset comprised deeply sampled blood TCRbeta repertoires from subjects exposed to, actively infected with, or recovered from COVID-19. The repertoires were released in a freely available public database intended as a resource for research on the immune response to SARS-CoV-2. The samples were drawn from two sources: the first 160 participants of the ongoing ImmuneRACE study, and 1,000 to 1,500 subjects contributed by 6 global collaborators. The sample metadata nearly always contained a de-identified subject ID, COVID-19 status, age in years and sex. HLA class I and class II types, where available, came from metadata supplied by the sample provider rather than from assay-based typing. Study-wide findings and limitations: Clinical and demographic metadata were provided uncurated, with the amount varying by source and participant.

Each collaborating institution followed its own protocols to collect whole blood in K2EDTA tubes. For TCRbeta analysis, collaborator samples were shipped as frozen whole blood, as isolated PBMCs, or as DNA extracted from either sample type. TCRbeta CDR3 regions were amplified from genomic DNA by means of the immunoSEQ Assay, a bias-controlled multiplex PCR. Per the source publication's procedure: The number of nucleated cells in each sample was estimated by amplification of reference gene primers within the assay. Sequence reads were collapsed and filtered to measure the absolute abundance of every unique TCRbeta CDR3 rearrangement. Productive Simpson clonality was computed per sample as the square root of Simpson's diversity index over productive rearrangements. TCRdb stores this immuneACCESS table with in-frame sequences only. Part of the clones is absent; in the studies checked, under half of the shortfall reflects unresolved V genes, and no reason is known for the rest. The DNA was the basis for D and trimming; V, J and clone size are from that table. The table for this sample lists about 270,000 clones; around 81% of them were counted only once. About 2.9% of the sample is in the top ten clones.

This sequence originates from a woman aged 60 to 75 with active or convalescent COVID-19. The material sequenced was peripheral blood.

The bases read TGCAGCGTTGGAGTAACAGGGGGGAACACTGAAGCTTTCTTT. Translated, this is CSVGVTGGNTEAFF. The chain employs TRBV29-1 and TRBJ1-1, with TRBD1 identical over 8 junction bases. There are 14 amino acids in the CDR3, from cysteine to phenylalanine inclusive. Only the CDR3 part of the read is kept: 42 bases, read in frame from the first base. Here V drops 4 bases and J drops 1 base, and the junction holds 5 bases not matched to any gene. In the germline V gene, CDR1 corresponds to SQVTM and CDR2 to ANQGSEA. Where the CDR3 stops, the reference TRBV29-1 and TRBJ1-1 genes take over; the full variable domain is SAVISQKPSRDICQRGTSLTIQCQVDSQVTMMFWYRQQPGQSLTLIATANQGSEATYESGFVIDKFPISRPNLTFSTLTVSNMSPEDSSIYLCSVGVTGGNTEAFFGQGTRLTVV.